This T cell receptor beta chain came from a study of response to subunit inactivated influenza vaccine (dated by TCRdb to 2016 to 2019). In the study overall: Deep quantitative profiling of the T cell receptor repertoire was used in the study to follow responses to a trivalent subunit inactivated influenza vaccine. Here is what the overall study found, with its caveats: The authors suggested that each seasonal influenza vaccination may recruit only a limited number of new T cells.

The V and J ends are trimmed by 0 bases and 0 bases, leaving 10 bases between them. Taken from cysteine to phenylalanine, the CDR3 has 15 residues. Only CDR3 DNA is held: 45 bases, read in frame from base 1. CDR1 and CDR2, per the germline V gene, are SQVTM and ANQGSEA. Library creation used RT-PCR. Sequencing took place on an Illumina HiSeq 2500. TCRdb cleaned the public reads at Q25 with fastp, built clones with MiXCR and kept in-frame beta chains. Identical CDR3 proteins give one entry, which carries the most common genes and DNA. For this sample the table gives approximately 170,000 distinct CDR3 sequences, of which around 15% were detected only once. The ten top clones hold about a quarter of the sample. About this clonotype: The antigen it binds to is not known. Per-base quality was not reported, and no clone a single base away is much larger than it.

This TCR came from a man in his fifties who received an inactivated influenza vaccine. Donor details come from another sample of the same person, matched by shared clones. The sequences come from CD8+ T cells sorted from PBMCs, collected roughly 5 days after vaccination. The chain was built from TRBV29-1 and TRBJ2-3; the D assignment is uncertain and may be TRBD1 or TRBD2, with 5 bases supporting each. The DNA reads TGCAGCGTTGAAGATTTGGGGGTCAGCACAGATACGCAGTATTTT. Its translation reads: CSVEDLGVSTDTQYF.